Shown below are 2 T cell receptor beta chains from a single sample sequenced in a study of cytomegalovirus exposure and HLA in healthy donors. Clones were read by immunoSEQ multiplex PCR, and TCRdb kept only the in-frame ones, dropping some. The table shows about 120,000 clones, with roughly nine tenths occurring only once. The sample comprised PBMCs. These receptors were obtained from a young man in good health and CMV-seropositive.

The gene calls are TRBV2 and TRBJ2-1; 7 bases match TRBD1. CDR1 is SNHLY and CDR2 is FYNNEI in the germline V gene. CDR3 length: 15 residues. The V segment lost 3 bases and the J segment 3 bases; nucleotides outside the gene matches: 5. The DNA for the CDR3 is TGTGCCAGCAGTGAGAGGACAGGTCTCTACAATGAGCAGTTCTTC. Its translation is CASSERTGLYNEQFF.

The rearrangement joins TRBV6-5 to TRBJ1-2, with 7 bases that match TRBD1. Germline V gene sequence: CDR1 MNHEY, CDR2 SVGAGI. V lost 6 bases, J lost 8 bases, and 12 bases stayed unmatched. The CDR3 length is 14 residues. CDR3 protein: CASRKSRDSIGYTF. For the CDR3, the DNA is TGTGCCAGCAGAAAGTCCCGGGACAGTATCGGCTACACCTTC.